This TCR beta chain was sequenced for a study of T cell changes during pregnancy in multiple sclerosis. Sequencing used immunoSEQ multiplex PCR; TCRdb keeps in-frame clones, though not all of them. Among approximately 70,000 clones listed, 91% were seen once. This CDR3 region has 14 residues. V shed 5 bases, J shed 5 bases, and the junction held 9 bases outside the gene matches. Germline values: CDR1 SGHTA, CDR2 FQGTGA. The receptor was derived from a female donor with multiple sclerosis, enrolled in a pregnancy study. Sequencing used peripheral blood, obtained in the first trimester of pregnancy. This chain uses TRBV7-3 with TRBJ2-7; 7 bases align to TRBD1. CDR3 nucleotide sequence: TGTGCCAGCAGCCCGGACAGGTTTGGGGACGAGCAGTACTTC. This sequence encodes CASSPDRFGDEQYF.